The 8 T cell receptor beta chains listed next were all sequenced from one sample in a study of T cell clonality in common variable immunodeficiency. For these TCRs, the target antigens are not known. Findings and limits, study-wide: In common variable immunodeficiency, TCR beta chains reportedly carried fewer deletions and N-nucleotide insertions.

Profiled with immunoSEQ multiplex PCR; TCRdb holds only in-frame clones, not every one. This sample carries some 11,000 clones, none of them present only once. The sample taken for sequencing was peripheral blood mononuclear cells. Source of these receptors: a human donor with common variable immunodeficiency.

As to this clone: From the germline J gene comes the end of the CDR3, since the read stops 3 residues before it. The chain combines TRBV30 with TRBJ1-4; a possible D gene is TRBD1 (6 bases). Germline loops: CDR1 GTSNPN, CDR2 SVGIG (reference sequence). This CDR3 has 14 amino acids. V was pared by 3 bases and J by 2 bases, with 10 bases between. The CDR3 here is CAWRKQGTNEKLFF. CDR3 DNA (partial): TGTGCCTGGAGGAAACAGGGCACTAATGAAAAA.

On this clone: The sequenced fragment ends 3 residues before the CDR3 boundary, so the rest is inferred from the germline J gene. The chain has TRBV20-1 and TRBJ2-7, with 9 bases matching TRBD1. Per the germline V gene, CDR1 is DFQATT and CDR2 is SNEGSKA (reference sequence). V was clipped by 3 bases and J by 1 base; unmatched bases: 7. The CDR3 length is 15 residues. CDR3 DNA, as far as it was read: TGCAGTGCTAGTTCTACAGGGGGCGCGTCCTACGAG. Its protein product is CSASSTGGASYE. The full CDR3 protein reads CSASSTGGASYEQYF.

This clone was seen a few times. The read ends 3 residues shy of where the CDR3 ends; the end is completed using the germline J gene. The J gene is TRBJ2-7, the V gene TRBV18; D might be TRBD1 (6 bases). This CDR3 is built from 13 residues. The germline V gene encodes CDR1 KGHSH and CDR2 LQKENI. Deletions cut 4 bases from V and 6 bases from J, with 13 bases between. Here the CDR3 reads CASSLRQVGEQYF. The DNA read from the CDR3 is TGTGCCAGCTCACTAAGACAGGTCGGCGAG.

This clone was counted between two and nine times. The sequence runs out 3 residues before the end of the CDR3; the remainder is reconstructed from the germline J gene. The chain is built from TRBV10-2 and TRBJ1-5; TRBD1 is a possible D gene (5 bases). CDR3 length: 17 residues. Germline V gives CDR1 WSHSY, CDR2 SAAADI. With 2 bases removed from V and 7 bases from J, the gap between germline ends came to 21 bases. The sequenced CDR3 bases are TGCGCCAGCAGTGAGATAAGGACATCGGGAGGGAGGCAGCCC. Its protein is CASSEIRTSGGRQP. The complete CDR3 sequence is CASSEIRTSGGRQPQHF.

As concerns this clone: The sequence runs out 3 residues before the end of the CDR3; the remainder is reconstructed from the germline J gene. V is TRBV19 and J is TRBJ1-5; possible D gene TRBD1, 6 bases. Deletions cut 3 bases from V and 5 bases from J, with 11 bases between. The CDR3 has 14 amino acids. CDR1 and CDR2 (germline): LNHDA, SQIVND (reference sequence). The part of the CDR3 DNA that was read is TGTGCCAGTAGTATGGACAGCGAGTATCAGCCC. It yields the protein CASSMDSEYQP. The full CDR3 reads CASSMDSEYQPQHF.

The part of the CDR3 DNA that was read is TGTGCCTGGAACACAGGGGGCGCATGGAACACTGAA. Its translation is CAWNTGGAWNTE. In full, the CDR3 is CAWNTGGAWNTEAFF. The chain recombines TRBV30 with TRBJ1-1, with TRBD1 identical over 9 bases. The CDR3 end is not reached by the read, which stops 3 residues before it; the germline J gene fills it in. The CDR3 contains 15 residues. Germline V CDR1 and CDR2: GTSNPN, SVGIG (reference sequence). V shed 4 bases, J shed 1 base, and the junction held 7 bases outside the gene matches. Together with reference TRBV30 and TRBJ1-1, the CDR3 gives the full variable domain: SQTIHQWPATLVQPVGSPLSLECTVEGTSNPNLYWYRQAAGRGLQLLFYSVGIGQISSEVPQNLSASRPQDRQFILSSKKLLLSDSGFYLCAWNTGGAWNTEAFFGQGTRLTVV.

In its sample, this clone was seen many times. The sequence runs out 3 residues before the end of the CDR3; the remainder is reconstructed from the germline J gene. V usage is TRBV20-1 and J usage is TRBJ2-6; tentative D call: TRBD2 (5 bases). Between the trimmed V and J ends, which lost 4 bases and 2 bases, there was a span of 12 bases. The CDR3 totals 15 residues. The germline gives CDR1 DFQATT, CDR2 SNEGSKA (reference sequence). The sequenced CDR3 bases are TGCAGTGCTACGAGGGTTATAGCTGGGGCCAACGTC. It codes for CSATRVIAGANV. The entire CDR3 reads CSATRVIAGANVLTF.

A few counts support this clone. From the germline J gene comes the end of the CDR3, since the read stops 3 residues before it. This chain links TRBV6-1 with TRBJ2-3; 8 bases fit TRBD2. Germline-derived CDR1 and CDR2 are MNHNS and SASEGT. J gave up 3 bases and V 2 bases, and 7 bases lay outside the gene matches. The CDR3 has 16 residues. CDR3: CASSEWGGGRTDTQYF. The CDR3 DNA, read in part, is TGTGCCAGCAGTGAATGGGGCGGGGGGAGGACAGATACG.